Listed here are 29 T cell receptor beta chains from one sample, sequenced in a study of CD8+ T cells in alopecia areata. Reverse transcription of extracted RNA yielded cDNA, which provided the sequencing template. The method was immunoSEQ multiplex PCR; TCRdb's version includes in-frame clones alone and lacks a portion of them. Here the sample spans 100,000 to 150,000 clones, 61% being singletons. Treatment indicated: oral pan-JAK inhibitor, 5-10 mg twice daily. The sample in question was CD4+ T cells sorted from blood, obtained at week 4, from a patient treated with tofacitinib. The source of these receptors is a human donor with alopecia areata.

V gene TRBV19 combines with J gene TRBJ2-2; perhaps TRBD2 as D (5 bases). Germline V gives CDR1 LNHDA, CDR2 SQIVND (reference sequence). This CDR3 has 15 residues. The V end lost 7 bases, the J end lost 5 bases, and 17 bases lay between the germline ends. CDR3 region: CASTFSRDGTGELFF. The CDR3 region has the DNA TGTGCCAGTACCTTTTCGAGGGATGGAACCGGGGAGCTGTTTTTT.

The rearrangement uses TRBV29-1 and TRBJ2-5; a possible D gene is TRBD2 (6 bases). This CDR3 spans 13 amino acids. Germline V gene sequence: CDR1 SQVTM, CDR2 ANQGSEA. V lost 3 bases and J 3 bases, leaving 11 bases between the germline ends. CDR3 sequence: CSVDTSREETQYF. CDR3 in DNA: TGCAGCGTTGACACTAGCAGGGAAGAGACCCAGTACTTC.

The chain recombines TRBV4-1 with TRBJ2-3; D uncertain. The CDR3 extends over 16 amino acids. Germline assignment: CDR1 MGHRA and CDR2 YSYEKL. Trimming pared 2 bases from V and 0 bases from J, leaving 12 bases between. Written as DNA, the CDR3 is TGCGCCAGCAGCCAAAACCTCCCGTCCAGCACAGATACGCAGTATTTT. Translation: CASSQNLPSSTDTQYF.

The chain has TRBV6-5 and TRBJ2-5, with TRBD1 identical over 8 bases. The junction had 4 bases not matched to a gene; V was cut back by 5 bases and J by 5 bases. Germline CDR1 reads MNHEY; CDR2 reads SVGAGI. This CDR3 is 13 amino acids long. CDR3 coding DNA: TGTGCCAGCAGTCGGACAGGGCTTGAGACCCAGTACTTC. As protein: CASSRTGLETQYF.

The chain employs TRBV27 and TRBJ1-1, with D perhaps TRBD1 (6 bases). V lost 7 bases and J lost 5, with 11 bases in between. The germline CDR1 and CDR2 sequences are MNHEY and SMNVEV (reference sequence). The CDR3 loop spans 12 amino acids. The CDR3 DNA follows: TGTGCCAGCAAAGGGGGAGATACTGAAGCTTTCTTT. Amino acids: CASKGGDTEAFF.

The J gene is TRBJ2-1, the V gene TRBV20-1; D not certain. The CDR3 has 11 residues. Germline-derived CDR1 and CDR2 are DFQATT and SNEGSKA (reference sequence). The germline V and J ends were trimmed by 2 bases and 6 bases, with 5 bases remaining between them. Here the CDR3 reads CSARYLNEQFF. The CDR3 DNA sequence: TGCAGTGCTAGATATCTCAATGAGCAGTTCTTC.

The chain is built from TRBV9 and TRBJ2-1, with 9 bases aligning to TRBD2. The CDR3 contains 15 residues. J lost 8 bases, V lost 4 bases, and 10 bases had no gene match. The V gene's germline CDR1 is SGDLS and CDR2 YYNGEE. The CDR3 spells CASSLRLAGMDEQFF. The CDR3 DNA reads TGTGCCAGCAGCCTCCGTCTAGCGGGGATGGATGAGCAGTTCTTC.

Written as DNA, the CDR3 is TGTGCCAGCAGTGAAGTTTGGAATTCACCCCTCCACTTT. Its protein is CASSEVWNSPLHF. This chain joins TRBV25-1 and TRBJ1-6; D ambiguous. The CDR3 has 13 residues. Trimming removed 2 bases at V and 7 bases at J, with 6 bases between. The germline gives CDR1 MGHDK, CDR2 SYGVNS. The complete variable domain, with remaining parts taken from reference TRBV25-1 and TRBJ1-6, reads EADIYQTPRYLVIGTGKKITLECSQTMGHDKMYWYQQDPGMELHLIHYSYGVNSTEKGDLSSESTVSRIRTEHFPLTLESARPSHTSQYLCASSEVWNSPLHFGNGTRLTVT.

CDR3 bases: TGTGCCTGGAGAGCCTCCGGGAGAAGAGATCAGCCCCAGCATTTT. This translates into CAWRASGRRDQPQHF. V is TRBV30 and J is TRBJ1-5, with unresolved D. The CDR3 is 15 amino acids. Trimming removed 3 bases from V and 5 bases from J, with 17 bases in between. The V gene's germline CDR1 is GTSNPN and CDR2 SVGIG (reference sequence).

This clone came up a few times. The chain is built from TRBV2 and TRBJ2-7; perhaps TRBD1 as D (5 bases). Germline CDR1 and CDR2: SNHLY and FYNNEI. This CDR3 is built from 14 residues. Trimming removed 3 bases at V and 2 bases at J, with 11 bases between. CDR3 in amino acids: CASSESGNPYEQYF. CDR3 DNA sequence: TGTGCCAGCAGTGAGTCAGGGAACCCCTACGAGCAGTACTTC.

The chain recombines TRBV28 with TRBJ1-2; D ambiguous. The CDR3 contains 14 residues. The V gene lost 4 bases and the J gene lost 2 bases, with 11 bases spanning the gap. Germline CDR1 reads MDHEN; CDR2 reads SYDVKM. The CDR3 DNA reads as TGTGCCAGCAGTTGGGCAGGCCGAAACTATGGCTACACCTTC. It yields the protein CASSWAGRNYGYTF.

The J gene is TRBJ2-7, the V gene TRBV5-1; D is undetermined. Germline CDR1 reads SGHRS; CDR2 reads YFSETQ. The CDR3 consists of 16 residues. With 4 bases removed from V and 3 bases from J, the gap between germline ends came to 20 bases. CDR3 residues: CASSVTPGAEGYEQYF. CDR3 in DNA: TGCGCCAGCAGCGTGACCCCAGGCGCAGAAGGCTACGAGCAGTACTTC.

CDR3 nucleotides: TGTGCCAGCAGCTACGGGACAGGCGGTGAAAAACTGTTTTTT. It translates to CASSYGTGGEKLFF. The chain joins TRBV5-4 to TRBJ1-4; 8 bases fit TRBD1. The CDR3 is made up of 14 amino acids. After removal of 3 bases from V and 7 bases from J, the junction contained 5 bases not matched to a gene. Germline V gene lookup returns CDR1 SGHNT and CDR2 YYREEE (reference sequence).

This CDR3 reads CSVEEGSYNEQFF. The CDR3 DNA is TGCAGCGTTGAAGAGGGCAGCTACAATGAGCAGTTCTTC. The chain carries TRBV29-1 and TRBJ2-1, with D unclear. CDR1 is SQVTM and CDR2 is ANQGSEA in the germline V gene. This CDR3 has 13 amino acids. Trimming left V 0 bases short and J 3 bases short, with 6 bases between.

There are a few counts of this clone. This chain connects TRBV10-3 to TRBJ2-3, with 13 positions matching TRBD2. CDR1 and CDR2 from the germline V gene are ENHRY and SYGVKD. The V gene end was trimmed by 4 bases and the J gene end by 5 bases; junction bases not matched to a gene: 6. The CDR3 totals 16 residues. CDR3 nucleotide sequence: TGTGCCATCAGTGGAGGGACTAGCGGGGTTAAAGATACGCAGTATTTT. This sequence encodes CAISGGTSGVKDTQYF.

Here the CDR3 reads CACGAPNTGELFF. The CDR3 nucleotides are TGTGCCTGTGGGGCCCCGAACACCGGGGAGCTGTTTTTT. The chain combines TRBV6-1 with TRBJ2-2, with D possibly matching TRBD1 (5 bases). CDR3 length: 13 amino acids. Germline loops: CDR1 MNHNS, CDR2 SASEGT. Between the trimmed V and J ends, which lost 11 bases and 0 bases, there was a span of 10 bases.

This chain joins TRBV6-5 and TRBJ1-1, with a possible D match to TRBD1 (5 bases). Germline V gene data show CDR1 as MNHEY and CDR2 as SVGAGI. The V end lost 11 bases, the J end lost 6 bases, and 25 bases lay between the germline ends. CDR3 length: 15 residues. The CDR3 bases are TGTGCCTCCTCCCCCCCGGCAGGGCTCTTTTCTGAAGCTTTCTTT. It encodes CASSPPAGLFSEAFF.

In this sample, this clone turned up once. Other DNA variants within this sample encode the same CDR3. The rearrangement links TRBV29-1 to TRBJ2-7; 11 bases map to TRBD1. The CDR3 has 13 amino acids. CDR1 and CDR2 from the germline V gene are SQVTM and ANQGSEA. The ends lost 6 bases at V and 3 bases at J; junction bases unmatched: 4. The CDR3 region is CSVTGTGGYEQYF. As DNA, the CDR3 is TGCAGCGTAACCGGGACAGGGGGCTACGAGCAGTACTTC.

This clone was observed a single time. CDR3 sequence (DNA): TGCAGCGTTGACAGGGGGCCCTACAATGAGCAGTTCTTC. It specifies CSVDRGPYNEQFF. The genes are TRBV29-1 and TRBJ2-1; 8 bases agree with TRBD1. Per the germline V gene, CDR1 is SQVTM and CDR2 is ANQGSEA. The length of the CDR3 is 13 residues. The junction had 0 bases not matched to a gene; V was cut back by 3 bases and J by 2 bases.

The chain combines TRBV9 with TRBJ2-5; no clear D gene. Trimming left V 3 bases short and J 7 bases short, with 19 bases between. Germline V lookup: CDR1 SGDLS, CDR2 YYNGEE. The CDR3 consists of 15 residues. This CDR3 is CASSAGGAYEGTQYF. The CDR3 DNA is TGTGCCAGCAGCGCCGGTGGTGCCTACGAAGGGACCCAGTACTTC.

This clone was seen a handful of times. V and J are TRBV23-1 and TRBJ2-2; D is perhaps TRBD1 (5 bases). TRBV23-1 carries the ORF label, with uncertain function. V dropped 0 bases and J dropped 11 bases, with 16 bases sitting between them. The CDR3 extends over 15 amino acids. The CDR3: CASSQSLNRLRELFF. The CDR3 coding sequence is TGCGCCAGCAGTCAATCCCTCAACAGGCTAAGAGAGCTGTTTTTT.

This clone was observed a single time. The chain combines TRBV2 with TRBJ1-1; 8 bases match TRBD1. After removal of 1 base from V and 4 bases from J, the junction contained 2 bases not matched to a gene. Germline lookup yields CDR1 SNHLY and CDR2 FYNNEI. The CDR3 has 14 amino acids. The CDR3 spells CASSEEDRGTEAFF. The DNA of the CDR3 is TGTGCCAGCAGTGAAGAAGACAGGGGCACTGAAGCTTTCTTT.

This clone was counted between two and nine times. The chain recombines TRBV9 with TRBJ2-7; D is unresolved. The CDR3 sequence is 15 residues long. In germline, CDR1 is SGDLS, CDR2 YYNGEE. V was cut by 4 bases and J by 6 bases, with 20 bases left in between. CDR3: CASSNPTFLGSEQYF. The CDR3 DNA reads TGTGCCAGCAGCAATCCGACCTTTCTGGGGTCCGAGCAGTACTTC. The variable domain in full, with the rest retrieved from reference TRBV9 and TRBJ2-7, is DSGVTQTPKHLITATGQRVTLRCSPRSGDLSVYWYQQSLDQGLQFLIQYYNGEERAKGNILERFSAQQFPDLHSELNLSSLELGDSALYFCASSNPTFLGSEQYFGPGTRLTVT.

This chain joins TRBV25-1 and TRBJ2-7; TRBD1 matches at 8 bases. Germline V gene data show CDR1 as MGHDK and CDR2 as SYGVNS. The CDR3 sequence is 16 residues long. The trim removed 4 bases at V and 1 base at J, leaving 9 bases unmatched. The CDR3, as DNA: TGTGCCAGCAGTGCCTCCGGAGGGACAGGATCCTACGAGCAGTACTTC. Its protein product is CASSASGGTGSYEQYF.

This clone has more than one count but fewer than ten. The CDR3 DNA reads as TGCGCCAGCAGTCAATCGAGGAATGCTCGGAGGGAGTATTGTCCCGGGGAGCTGTTTTTT. Protein: CASSQSRNARREYCPGELFF. The V and J genes are TRBV23-1 and TRBJ2-2; TRBD2 might be the D (6 bases). TRBV23-1 is an ORF, and what it does is uncertain. V lost 0 bases and J 6 bases, leaving 26 bases between the germline ends. CDR3 length equals 20 residues.

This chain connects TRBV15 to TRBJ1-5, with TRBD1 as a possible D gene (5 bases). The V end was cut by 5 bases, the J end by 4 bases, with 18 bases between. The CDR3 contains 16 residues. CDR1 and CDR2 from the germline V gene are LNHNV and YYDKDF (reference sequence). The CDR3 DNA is TGTGCCACCAGCGAACATTCAGGGAGCAGGAATCAGCCCCAGCATTTT. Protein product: CATSEHSGSRNQPQHF.

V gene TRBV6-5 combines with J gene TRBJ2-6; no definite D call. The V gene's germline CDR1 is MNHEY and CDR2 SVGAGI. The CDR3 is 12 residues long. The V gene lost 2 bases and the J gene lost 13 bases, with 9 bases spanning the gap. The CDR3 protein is CASSYRALVLTF. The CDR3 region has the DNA TGTGCCAGCAGTTACAGGGCCTTGGTCCTGACTTTC.

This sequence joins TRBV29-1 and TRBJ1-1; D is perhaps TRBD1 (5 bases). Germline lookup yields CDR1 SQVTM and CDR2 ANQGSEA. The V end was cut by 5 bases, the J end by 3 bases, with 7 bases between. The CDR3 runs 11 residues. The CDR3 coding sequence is TGCAGCGTTCCAGGGTACACTGAAGCTTTCTTT. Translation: CSVPGYTEAFF.

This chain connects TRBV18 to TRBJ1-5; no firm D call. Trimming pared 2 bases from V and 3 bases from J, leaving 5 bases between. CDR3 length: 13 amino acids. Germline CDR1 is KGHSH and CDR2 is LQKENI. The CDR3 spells CASSPGTNQPQHF. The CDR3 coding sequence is TGTGCCAGCTCACCAGGCACCAATCAGCCCCAGCATTTT.